The 22 T cell receptor beta chains listed next were all sequenced from one sample in a study of chemoradiotherapy in HPV16-positive cancers. Generated by immunoSEQ multiplex PCR, the TCRdb table keeps only in-frame clones and is missing some. Of some 12,000 clones listed, almost 90% are singletons. The sample here was taken from a patient who underwent chemoradiotherapy. The receptors derive from a human donor with HPV-associated anogenital cancer.

V usage is TRBV19 and J usage is TRBJ2-6, with a weak D call TRBD1 (6 bases). From germline, CDR1 is LNHDA and CDR2 SQIVND (reference sequence). The V and J ends lost 3 bases and 2 bases respectively, with 14 bases between them. There are 17 residues in the CDR3. The CDR3 nucleotides read TGTGCCAGTAGTATGTCCAGGGGCTCGCCTGGGGCCAACGTCCTGACTTTC. It yields the protein CASSMSRGSPGANVLTF.

V is TRBV5-1 and J is TRBJ2-3, with D unclear. The V gene's germline CDR1 is SGHRS and CDR2 YFSETQ. V was pared by 1 base and J by 5 bases, with 5 bases between. The CDR3 contains 12 residues. This CDR3 is CASSLPQDTQYF. The CDR3 nucleotides read TGCGCCAGCAGCTTGCCTCAAGATACGCAGTATTTT.

The gene calls are TRBV13 and TRBJ2-1; D remains ambiguous. The V gene lost 3 bases and the J gene lost 9 bases, with 9 bases spanning the gap. The CDR3 spans 12 residues. Germline V gene sequence: CDR1 PRHDT, CDR2 FYEKMQ (reference sequence). CDR3 bases: TGTGCCAGCAGCTTCACCTTTGGTGAGCAGTTCTTC. Translating it yields CASSFTFGEQFF.

The rearrangement joins TRBV7-8 to TRBJ1-2; the D is unclear. The V end lost 5 bases, the J end lost 0 bases, and 13 bases lay between the germline ends. There are 15 residues in the CDR3. Germline V CDR1 and CDR2: SGHVS, FQNEAQ. The CDR3 DNA reads TGTGCCAGCAGCCCCCTGATAGTTGCTAACTATGGCTACACCTTC. Translating it yields CASSPLIVANYGYTF.

As DNA, the CDR3 is TGTGCCAGCAGTTACCCCGGTTCAGATACGCAGTATTTT. Translation gives CASSYPGSDTQYF. The chain has TRBV6-5 and TRBJ2-3, with D unclear. The germline V and J ends were trimmed by 2 bases and 4 bases, with 7 bases remaining between them. There are 13 residues in the CDR3. Germline CDR1 MNHEY, CDR2 SVGAGI.

V usage is TRBV25-1 and J usage is TRBJ2-1, with a tentative D call TRBD1 (8 bases). Trimming pared 4 bases from V and 6 bases from J, leaving 19 bases between. From germline, CDR1 is MGHDK and CDR2 SYGVNS. The CDR3 sequence is 16 residues long. The CDR3 DNA reads TGTGCCAGCAGTGGACAGGGGAGGGGGCTGAGCAATGAGCAGTTCTTC. The encoded protein is CASSGQGRGLSNEQFF.

V gene TRBV19 combines with J gene TRBJ1-1; D not certain. The germline V gene has CDR1 LNHDA and CDR2 SQIVND (reference sequence). The CDR3 runs 14 residues. The V gene lost 1 base and the J gene lost 0 bases, with 6 bases spanning the gap. In DNA form, the CDR3 reads TGTGCCAGTAGTATAGGAGGGATGAACACTGAAGCTTTCTTT. Residues: CASSIGGMNTEAFF.

This chain joins TRBV7-9 and TRBJ1-5; no clear D. This CDR3 contains 15 residues. CDR1 and CDR2 from the germline V gene are SEHNR and FQNEAQ (reference sequence). V lost 1 base and J 0 bases, leaving 7 bases between the germline ends. CDR3 region: CASSLGSFSNQPQHF. CDR3 bases: TGTGCCAGCAGCTTAGGAAGCTTTAGCAATCAGCCCCAGCATTTT.

The V and J genes are TRBV5-1 and TRBJ1-6; D may be TRBD1 (5 bases). V shed 4 bases and J shed 11 bases, with 16 bases lying between them. The germline V gene has CDR1 SGHRS and CDR2 YFSETQ. The CDR3 is 14 amino acids. The DNA for the CDR3 is TGCGCCAGCAGCCTCCGGGACGCAGATGCACCCCTCCACTTT. It is translated as CASSLRDADAPLHF. Full variable domain (remainder filled in from reference TRBV5-1 and TRBJ1-6): KAGVTQTPRYLIKTRGQQVTLSCSPISGHRSVSWYQQTPGQGLQFLFEYFSETQRNKGNFPGRFSGRQFSNSRSEMNVSTLELGDSALYLCASSLRDADAPLHFGNGTRLTVT.

The CDR3 DNA follows: TGTGCCAGCAGTGGGGGACAGGGGGTTGGTGGCTACACCTTC. Encoded protein: CASSGGQGVGGYTF. V gene TRBV2 combines with J gene TRBJ1-2; TRBD1 aligns across 11 bases. The germline gives CDR1 SNHLY, CDR2 FYNNEI. The CDR3 totals 14 residues. V lost 4 bases to trimming and J lost 7 bases; unmatched junction nucleotides: 5.

The chain links TRBV4-1 to TRBJ2-7; no clear D. Deletions cut 0 bases from V and 4 bases from J, with 13 bases between. CDR1 is MGHRA, CDR2 YSYEKL, per germline. The CDR3 spans 15 residues. The CDR3 reads CASSQEGGKVYEQYF. The CDR3 DNA sequence: TGCGCCAGCAGCCAAGAGGGCGGAAAGGTGTACGAGCAGTACTTC.

The chain combines TRBV4-2 with TRBJ2-3; 10 bases agree with TRBD2. Per germline, CDR1 LGHNA and CDR2 YNFKEQ. The CDR3 covers 17 residues. V shed 0 bases and J 6 bases; nucleotides not matched to a gene: 9. The CDR3 here is CASSQDSSGGARDTQYF. CDR3 DNA sequence: TGTGCCAGCAGCCAAGATTCGAGCGGGGGGGCCAGGGATACGCAGTATTTT.

The gene calls are TRBV25-1 and TRBJ2-2; D call uncertain. The CDR3 runs 14 residues. Germline CDR1 reads MGHDK; CDR2 reads SYGVNS. The V and J ends lost 3 bases and 0 bases respectively, with 5 bases between them. The CDR3 coding sequence is TGTGCCAGCAGTGACATAGCGAACACCGGGGAGCTGTTTTTT. Its protein product is CASSDIANTGELFF. Filled out from reference TRBV25-1 and TRBJ2-2, the complete variable domain reads EADIYQTPRYLVIGTGKKITLECSQTMGHDKMYWYQQDPGMELHLIHYSYGVNSTEKGDLSSESTVSRIRTEHFPLTLESARPSHTSQYLCASSDIANTGELFFGEGSRLTVL.

The chain has TRBV7-2 and TRBJ2-1, with no clear D. Trimming shortened V by 2 bases and J by 0 bases, and 2 bases separated the two germline ends. The CDR3 contains 13 residues. Germline V gene lookup returns CDR1 SGHTA and CDR2 FQGNSA. The CDR3 here is CASSLSSYNEQFF. CDR3 DNA: TGTGCCAGCAGCTTAAGCTCCTACAATGAGCAGTTCTTC.

The table lists this clone with a few counts. The chain recombines TRBV11-3 with TRBJ2-7; TRBD1 matches at 8 bases. V was clipped by 5 bases and J by 2 bases; unmatched bases: 5. Germline V gene lookup returns CDR1 SGHNT and CDR2 YENEEA. This CDR3 contains 14 residues. The CDR3 loop is CASSPRTGTYEQYF. CDR3 nucleotides: TGTGCCAGCAGCCCCCGGACAGGGACCTACGAGCAGTACTTC.

This chain links TRBV29-1 with TRBJ1-2; D remains unclear. CDR1 and CDR2 (germline): SQVTM, ANQGSEA. CDR3 length equals 16 residues. The V end was cut by 6 bases, the J end by 3 bases, with 23 bases between. The chain's CDR3 is CSVYGISSGFDYGYTF. In DNA form, the CDR3 reads TGCAGCGTATACGGAATCTCGTCAGGATTCGACTATGGCTACACCTTC.

The V gene is TRBV14, the J gene TRBJ1-4; weak D call: TRBD1 (6 bases). V lost 3 bases and J 11 bases, leaving 19 bases between the germline ends. CDR3 size: 15 residues. Germline V gene lookup returns CDR1 SGHDN and CDR2 FVKESK. The chain's CDR3 is CASSQDRSPLGKLFF. CDR3 DNA sequence: TGTGCCAGCAGCCAGGACAGATCCCCGCTGGGGAAACTGTTTTTT.

The rearrangement links TRBV25-1 to TRBJ2-1; 9 positions match TRBD1. The junction had 12 bases not matched to a gene; V was cut back by 6 bases and J by 6 bases. This CDR3 contains 16 residues. CDR1 MGHDK and CDR2 SYGVNS come from the germline V gene. The CDR3: CASSDPGRQGGNEQFF. Here the CDR3 DNA reads TGTGCCAGCAGCGACCCCGGCCGACAGGGGGGCAATGAGCAGTTCTTC. The full variable domain, in which reference TRBV25-1 and TRBJ2-1 provide the parts outside the CDR3, is EADIYQTPRYLVIGTGKKITLECSQTMGHDKMYWYQQDPGMELHLIHYSYGVNSTEKGDLSSESTVSRIRTEHFPLTLESARPSHTSQYLCASSDPGRQGGNEQFFGPGTRLTVL.

The V call is TRBV5-1, the J call TRBJ1-2; a possible D gene is TRBD1 (5 bases). Germline V gene sequence: CDR1 SGHRS, CDR2 YFSETQ. The germline V and J ends were trimmed by 0 bases and 4 bases, with 13 bases remaining between them. CDR3 length: 15 residues. The CDR3 sequence: CASSLGPWQGYGYTF. CDR3 nucleotide sequence: TGCGCCAGCAGCTTGGGCCCTTGGCAGGGCTATGGCTACACCTTC.

This chain joins TRBV7-8 and TRBJ2-5; TRBD1 aligns across 8 bases. Germline CDR1 reads SGHVS; CDR2 reads FQNEAQ. V was clipped by 1 base and J by 5 bases; unmatched bases: 6. The CDR3 has 15 residues. This CDR3 is CASSLGTGPAETQYF. The CDR3 region has the DNA TGTGCCAGCAGCTTAGGGACAGGGCCGGCGGAGACCCAGTACTTC.

A few counts support this clone. The CDR3 nucleotides read TGTGCCTGGAGTGCAAGCGGTAGCACAGATACGCAGTATTTT. Translation gives CAWSASGSTDTQYF. This sequence joins TRBV30 and TRBJ2-3, with TRBD2 as a possible D gene (5 bases). The germline gives CDR1 GTSNPN, CDR2 SVGIG (reference sequence). V was cut by 1 base and J by 0 bases, with 8 bases left in between. There are 14 residues in the CDR3.

The chain is built from TRBV19 and TRBJ1-2, with a tentative D call TRBD1 (5 bases). The CDR3 loop spans 16 amino acids. V shed 6 bases and J shed 0 bases, with 17 bases lying between them. Germline assignment: CDR1 LNHDA and CDR2 SQIVND (reference sequence). The CDR3 region has the DNA TGTGCCAGTAGAACGGGGCGGGGCAGGGCTAACTATGGCTACACCTTC. Encoded protein: CASRTGRGRANYGYTF.